The 15 T cell receptor beta chains below all came from one sample that was sequenced in a study of shared clonotypes between healthy human individuals (dated by TCRdb to 2019 to 2021). CD8 naive samples were CD45RO-negative cells positively selected for CCR7, giving a CD45RA+CCR7+ population that excluded TemRA cells. To prepare the library, the immunoSEQ multiplex PCR assay was applied. TCRdb mirrors the immuneACCESS table, restricted to in-frame sequences. Some clones are absent from its copies; in checked studies, under half trace to an unresolved V gene, and the reason for the others is unknown. The sample records about 2 million clones, around 96% of which are singletons. Together, the top ten hold 1.2% of the sample. What was sequenced was naive CD8+ T cells sorted from blood. The cell subset or site label of this sample denotes: CD45RA+CCR7+. These receptors originate from a man in his late teens or twenties in good health.

The genes are TRBV2 and TRBJ2-7; TRBD1 matches 9 bases. J lost 2 bases, V lost 1 base, and 3 bases had no gene match. Germline loops: CDR1 SNHLY, CDR2 FYNNEI. This CDR3 is built from 15 residues. CDR3 DNA sequence: TGTGCCAGCAGTGAAGGGGGACAGGGACCCTACGAGCAGTACTTC. Translated, it gives CASSEGGQGPYEQYF.

CDR3 bases: TGTGCCAGTAGTATTTCGGGACAGTTCACCTACGAGCAGTACTTC. As protein: CASSISGQFTYEQYF. The V gene is TRBV19, the J gene TRBJ2-7; TRBD1 matches 7 bases. J lost 2 bases, V lost 3 bases, and 7 bases had no gene match. This CDR3 comprises 15 residues. The germline CDR1 and CDR2 sequences are LNHDA and SQIVND (reference sequence). Using reference TRBV19 and TRBJ2-7 for the parts outside the CDR3, the full variable domain is DGGITQSPKYLFRKEGQNVTLSCEQNLNHDAMYWYRQDPGQGLRLIYYSQIVNDFQKGDIAEGYSVSREKKESFPLTVTSAQKNPTAFYLCASSISGQFTYEQYFGPGTRLTVT.

This chain links TRBV4-2 with TRBJ1-3, with TRBD1 as a possible D gene (6 bases). The CDR3 is 15 amino acids. The germline V gene encodes CDR1 LGHNA and CDR2 YNFKEQ. Trimming shortened V by 2 bases and J by 4 bases, and 12 bases separated the two germline ends. This chain's CDR3 is CASSQPGVAGNTIYF. The CDR3 DNA reads as TGTGCCAGCAGCCAACCAGGGGTAGCCGGAAACACCATATATTTT.

A note on this clone: Other DNA variants within this sample encode the same CDR3. J is TRBJ2-7 and V is TRBV5-4; D not certain. V shed 1 base and J shed 2 bases, with 7 bases lying between them. Germline loops: CDR1 SGHNT, CDR2 YYREEE (reference sequence). This CDR3 is 13 amino acids long. CDR3 sequence reads: CASSLRPTYEQYF. CDR3 DNA: TGTGCCAGCAGCTTGCGGCCGACCTACGAGCAGTACTTC.

This rearrangement joins TRBV6-5 to TRBJ2-2, with D perhaps matching TRBD1 (5 bases). The CDR3 covers 15 residues. Germline loops: CDR1 MNHEY, CDR2 SVGAGI. Trimming left V 0 bases short and J 6 bases short, with 11 bases between. As DNA, the CDR3 is TGTGCCAGCAGTTACTCGCTTCAGGGTTCCGGGGAGCTGTTTTTT. It codes for CASSYSLQGSGELFF.

The chain is built from TRBV5-1 and TRBJ1-2, with 12 positions matching TRBD1. Losses at the gene ends were 2 bases for V and 4 bases for J; bases not matched to a gene: 3. The CDR3 runs 15 residues. In germline, CDR1 is SGHRS, CDR2 YFSETQ. CDR3 sequence reads: CASSFGTGGTYGYTF. The DNA for the CDR3 is TGCGCCAGCAGCTTTGGGACAGGGGGCACCTATGGCTACACCTTC.

The DNA for the CDR3 is TGTGCCAGCAGCTTCCACCGGACAGGGGCCAACGTCCTGACTTTC. Encoded protein: CASSFHRTGANVLTF. The gene calls are TRBV5-5 and TRBJ2-6; tentative D call: TRBD1 (5 bases). The V gene's germline CDR1 is SGHKS and CDR2 YYEKEE (reference sequence). This CDR3 contains 15 residues. Deletions cut 2 bases from V and 4 bases from J, with 10 bases between.

The V and J genes are TRBV6-5 and TRBJ1-1; D call uncertain. This CDR3 spans 13 amino acids. V was shortened by 2 bases and J by 4 bases, with 8 bases between the two germline ends. Germline V lookup: CDR1 MNHEY, CDR2 SVGAGI. For the CDR3, the DNA is TGTGCCAGCAGTTACCACGGAACCACTGAAGCTTTCTTT. This gives the protein CASSYHGTTEAFF.

V gene TRBV11-1 combines with J gene TRBJ1-2, with TRBD1 matching over 7 bases. J lost 2 bases, V lost 5 bases, and 11 bases had no gene match. Germline loops: CDR1 SGHAT, CDR2 FQDESV (reference sequence). The CDR3 runs 16 residues. The CDR3 DNA reads TGTGCCAGCAGCCCACTCTCCACACAGGGGAACTATGGCTACACCTTC. Translation gives CASSPLSTQGNYGYTF.

For this clone: Within the sample, other DNA sequences also encode this same CDR3. V gene TRBV7-8 combines with J gene TRBJ2-7; TRBD1 or TRBD2 may be the D gene (5 bases each). The CDR3 sequence is 13 residues long. Germline V gives CDR1 SGHVS, CDR2 FQNEAQ. V shed 1 base and J shed 2 bases, with 6 bases lying between them. The CDR3 sequence is CASSLGGTYEQYF. The CDR3, as DNA: TGTGCCAGCAGCTTAGGGGGGACCTACGAGCAGTACTTC.

This chain links TRBV15 with TRBJ2-2, with a tentative D call TRBD2 (6 bases). This CDR3 contains 14 residues. The V gene's germline CDR1 is LNHNV and CDR2 YYDKDF (reference sequence). Trimming took off 0 bases at V and 6 bases at J, with 8 bases between the two ends. Here the CDR3 DNA reads TGTGCCACCAGCAGAGATCGGGGGTCCGGGGAGCTGTTTTTT. Translated: CATSRDRGSGELFF.

This clone was recorded once. The rearrangement joins TRBV15 to TRBJ1-1; D uncertain. Deletions cut 5 bases from V and 7 bases from J, with 11 bases between. The V gene's germline CDR1 is LNHNV and CDR2 YYDKDF (reference sequence). CDR3 size: 12 residues. The CDR3 protein is CATSGGSGEAFF. In DNA, the CDR3 is TGTGCCACCAGCGGAGGATCAGGTGAAGCTTTCTTT.

The chain uses TRBV27 and TRBJ2-7; D is unresolved. Germline assignment: CDR1 MNHEY and CDR2 SMNVEV (reference sequence). This CDR3 comprises 13 residues. V lost 1 base to trimming and J lost 3 bases, with 7 bases between them. In nucleotides, the CDR3 is TGTGCCAGCAGTTTATATCGAGGCTACGAGCAGTACTTC. It encodes CASSLYRGYEQYF.

The chain uses TRBV7-9 and TRBJ2-2, with 16 bases lining up with TRBD2. CDR1 is SEHNR, CDR2 FQNEAQ, per germline (reference sequence). There are 18 residues in the CDR3. The junction had 4 bases not matched to a gene; V was cut back by 3 bases and J by 3 bases. CDR3 loop: CASSLGLAGGRHTGELFF. As DNA, the CDR3 is TGTGCCAGCAGCTTGGGACTAGCGGGAGGGCGCCACACCGGGGAGCTGTTTTTT.

Written as DNA, the CDR3 is TGTGCCAGCAGTTATGGGGGGGCCAACACCTTC. Protein: CASSYGGANTF. This chain joins TRBV6-1 and TRBJ1-2; TRBD1 is a possible D gene (6 bases). The CDR3 consists of 11 residues. Germline V CDR1 and CDR2: MNHNS, SASEGT. V was clipped by 5 bases and J by 12 bases, with 13 bases between them.